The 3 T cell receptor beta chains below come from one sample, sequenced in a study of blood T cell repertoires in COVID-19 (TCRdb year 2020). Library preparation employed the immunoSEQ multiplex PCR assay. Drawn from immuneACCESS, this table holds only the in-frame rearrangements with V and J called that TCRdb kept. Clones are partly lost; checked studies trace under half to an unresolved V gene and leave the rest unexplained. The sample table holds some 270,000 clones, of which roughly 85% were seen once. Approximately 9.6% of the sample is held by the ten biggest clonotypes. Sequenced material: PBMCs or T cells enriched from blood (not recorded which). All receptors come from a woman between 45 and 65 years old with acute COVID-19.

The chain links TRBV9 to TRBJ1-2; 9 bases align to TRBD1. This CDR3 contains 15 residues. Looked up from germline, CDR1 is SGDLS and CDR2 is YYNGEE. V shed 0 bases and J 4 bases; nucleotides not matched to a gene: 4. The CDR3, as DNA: TGTGCCAGCAGCGTAGCTCCGGGACAGGGCTATGGCTACACCTTC. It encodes CASSVAPGQGYGYTF.

The CDR3 DNA is TGTGCCAGTAGCCCGACAGGGGGTGTATCCTACAATGAGCAGTTCTTC. Its protein product is CASSPTGGVSYNEQFF. V and J are TRBV19 and TRBJ2-1; 9 bases are a match to TRBD1. The CDR3 consists of 16 residues. The V and J ends lost 6 bases and 1 base, in that order; junction bases with no gene match: 7. Germline-derived CDR1 and CDR2 are LNHDA and SQIVND (reference sequence).

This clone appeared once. Written as DNA, the CDR3 is TGTGCCAGCAGCTCAGCCTGGACAGGGTCCGGGGAGCTGTTTTTT. It codes for CASSSAWTGSGELFF. The chain combines TRBV11-2 with TRBJ2-2; 8 bases match TRBD1. The CDR3 runs to 15 residues. The germline V gene has CDR1 SGHAT and CDR2 FQNNGV. The V segment lost 4 bases and the J segment 6 bases; nucleotides outside the gene matches: 7.